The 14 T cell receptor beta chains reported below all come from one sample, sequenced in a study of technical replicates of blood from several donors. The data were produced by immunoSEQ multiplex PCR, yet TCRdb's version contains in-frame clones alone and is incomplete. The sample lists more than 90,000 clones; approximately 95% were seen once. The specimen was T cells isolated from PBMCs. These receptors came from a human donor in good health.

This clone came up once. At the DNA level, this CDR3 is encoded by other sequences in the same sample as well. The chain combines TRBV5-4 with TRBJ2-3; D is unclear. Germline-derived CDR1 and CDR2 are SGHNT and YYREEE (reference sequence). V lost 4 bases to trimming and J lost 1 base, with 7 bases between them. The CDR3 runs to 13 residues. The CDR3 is CASSSTGTDTQYF. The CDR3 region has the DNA TGTGCCAGCAGCAGTACAGGCACAGATACGCAGTATTTT. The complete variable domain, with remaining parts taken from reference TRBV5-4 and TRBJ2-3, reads ETGVTQSPTHLIKTRGQQVTLRCSSQSGHNTVSWYQQALGQGPQFIFQYYREEENGRGNFPPRFSGLQFPNYSSELNVNALELDDSALYLCASSSTGTDTQYFGPGTRLTVL.

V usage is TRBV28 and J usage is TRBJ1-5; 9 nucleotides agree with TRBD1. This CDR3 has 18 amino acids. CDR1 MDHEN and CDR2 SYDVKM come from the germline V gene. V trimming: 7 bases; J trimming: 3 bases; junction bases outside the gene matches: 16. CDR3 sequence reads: CASNSPGWTGADNQPQHF. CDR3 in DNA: TGTGCCAGCAATTCCCCGGGGTGGACAGGGGCAGACAATCAGCCCCAGCATTTT.

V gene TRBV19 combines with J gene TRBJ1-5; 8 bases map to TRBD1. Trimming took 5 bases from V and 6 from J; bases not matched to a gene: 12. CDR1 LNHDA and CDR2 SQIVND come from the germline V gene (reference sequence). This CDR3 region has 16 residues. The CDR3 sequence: CASSPGDRFWRQPQHF. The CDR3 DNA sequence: TGTGCCAGTAGTCCCGGGGACAGGTTTTGGCGTCAGCCCCAGCATTTT.

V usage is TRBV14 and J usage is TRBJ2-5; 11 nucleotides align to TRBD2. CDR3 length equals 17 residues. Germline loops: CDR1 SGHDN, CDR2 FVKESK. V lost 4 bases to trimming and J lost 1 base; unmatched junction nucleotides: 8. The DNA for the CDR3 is TGTGCCAGCAGCCGTCTAGCGGGAGGAGCTAGCCAAGAGACCCAGTACTTC. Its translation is CASSRLAGGASQETQYF.

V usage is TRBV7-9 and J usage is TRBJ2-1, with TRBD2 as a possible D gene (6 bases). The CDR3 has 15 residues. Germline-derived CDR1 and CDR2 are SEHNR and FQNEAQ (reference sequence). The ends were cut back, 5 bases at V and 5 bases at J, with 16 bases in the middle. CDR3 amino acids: CASSRLPRGNNEQFF. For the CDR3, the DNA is TGTGCCAGCAGCCGTTTACCTCGGGGGAACAATGAGCAGTTCTTC.

Written as DNA, the CDR3 is TGTGCCGTCCGGGACAGGGGAGCCGGGGAGCTGTTTTTT. Protein: CAVRDRGAGELFF. The chain couples TRBV6-5 to TRBJ2-2; 10 bases match TRBD1. The germline CDR1 and CDR2 sequences are MNHEY and SVGAGI. The CDR3 has 13 amino acids. The trim removed 11 bases at V and 6 bases at J, leaving 6 bases unmatched.

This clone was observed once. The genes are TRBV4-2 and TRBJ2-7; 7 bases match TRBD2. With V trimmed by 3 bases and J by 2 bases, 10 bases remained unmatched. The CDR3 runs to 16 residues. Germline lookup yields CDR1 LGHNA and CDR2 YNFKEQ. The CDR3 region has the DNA TGTGCCAGCAGCCAGCCTCCCTCCGGGGGGACCTACGAGCAGTACTTC. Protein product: CASSQPPSGGTYEQYF.

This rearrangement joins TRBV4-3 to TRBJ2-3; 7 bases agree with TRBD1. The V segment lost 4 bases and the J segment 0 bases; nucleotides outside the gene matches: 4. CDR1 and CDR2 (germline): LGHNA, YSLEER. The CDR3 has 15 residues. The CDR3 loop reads CASSLRQGSTDTQYF. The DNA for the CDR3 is TGCGCCAGCAGCCTAAGACAGGGAAGCACAGATACGCAGTATTTT.

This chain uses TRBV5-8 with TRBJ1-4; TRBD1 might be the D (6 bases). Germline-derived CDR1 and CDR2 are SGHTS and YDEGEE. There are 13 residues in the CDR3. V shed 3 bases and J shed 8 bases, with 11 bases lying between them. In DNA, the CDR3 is TGTGCCAGCAGCTCAGGGGCTCGGGAAAAACTGTTTTTT. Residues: CASSSGAREKLFF.

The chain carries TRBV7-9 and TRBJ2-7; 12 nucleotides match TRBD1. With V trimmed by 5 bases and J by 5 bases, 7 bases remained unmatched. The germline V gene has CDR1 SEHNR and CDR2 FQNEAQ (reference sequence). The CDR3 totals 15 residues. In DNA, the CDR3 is TGTGCCAGCAGCCGGGGACAGGGGGCGCACAACGAGCAGTACTTC. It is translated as CASSRGQGAHNEQYF.

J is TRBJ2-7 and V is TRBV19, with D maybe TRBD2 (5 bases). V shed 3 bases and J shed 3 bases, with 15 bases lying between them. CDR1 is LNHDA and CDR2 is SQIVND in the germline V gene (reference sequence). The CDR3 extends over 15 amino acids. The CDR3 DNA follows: TGTGCCAGTAGTATCGGCGGGCCGGGAAACTACGAGCAGTACTTC. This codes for CASSIGGPGNYEQYF.

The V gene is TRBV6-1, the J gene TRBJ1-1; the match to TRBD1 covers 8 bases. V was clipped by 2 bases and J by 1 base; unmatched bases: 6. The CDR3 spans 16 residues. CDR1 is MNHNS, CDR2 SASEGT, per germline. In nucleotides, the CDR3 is TGTGCCAGCAGTGAACTGGACAGGGCTGCGAACACTGAAGCTTTCTTT. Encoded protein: CASSELDRAANTEAFF.

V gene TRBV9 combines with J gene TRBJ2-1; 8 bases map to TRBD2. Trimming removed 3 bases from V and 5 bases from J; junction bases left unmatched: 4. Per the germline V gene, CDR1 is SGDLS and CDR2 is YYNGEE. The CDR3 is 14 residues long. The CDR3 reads CASSEISGNNEQFF. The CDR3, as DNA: TGTGCCAGCAGCGAGATTAGCGGGAACAATGAGCAGTTCTTC.

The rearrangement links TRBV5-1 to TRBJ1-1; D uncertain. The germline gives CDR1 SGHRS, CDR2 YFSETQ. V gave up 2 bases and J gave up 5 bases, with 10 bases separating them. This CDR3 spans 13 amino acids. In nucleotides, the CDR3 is TGCGCCAGCAGCTTCAAAGCCTCTACTGAAGCTTTCTTT. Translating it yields CASSFKASTEAFF.